This T cell receptor (beta chain) was captured by sequencing in a study of Graves' ophthalmopathy and Graves' hyperthyroidism. Overall study context: Peripheral blood was obtained at first diagnosis, ahead of any treatment. General observations from the study: Most expanded thyroid clonotypes above 0.001 frequency also appeared in blood.

Ineligible for inclusion were patients with other autoimmune diseases, uncontrolled infections, pregnancy or lactation. The PBMCs had their origin in more than 9.5 ml of fresh peripheral blood. The TCR beta CDR3 regions underwent amplification from RNA transcripts. HTBI-primed first-round RT-PCR preceded second-round multiplex PCR. TCRdb analysed the multiplex PCR reads with MiXCR anew, one entry per CDR3 protein. The data contain more than 300,000 distinct CDR3 sequences, approximately 18% of them singletons. This clonotype was detected ten times or more. The antigen is not known. The length of the CDR3 is 15 residues. Looked up from germline, CDR1 is SQVTM and CDR2 is ANQGSEA. V dropped 0 bases and J dropped 5 bases, with 16 bases sitting between them.

This clonotype was sampled from an adult woman with stable Graves' hyperthyroidism. The genes are TRBV29-1 and TRBJ2-5, with D tentatively TRBD2 (6 bases). The sequenced sample consisted of peripheral blood. CDR3: CSVEDSWRDGETQYF. In DNA form, the CDR3 reads TGCAGCGTTGAAGATTCTTGGCGGGATGGGGAGACCCAGTACTTC.